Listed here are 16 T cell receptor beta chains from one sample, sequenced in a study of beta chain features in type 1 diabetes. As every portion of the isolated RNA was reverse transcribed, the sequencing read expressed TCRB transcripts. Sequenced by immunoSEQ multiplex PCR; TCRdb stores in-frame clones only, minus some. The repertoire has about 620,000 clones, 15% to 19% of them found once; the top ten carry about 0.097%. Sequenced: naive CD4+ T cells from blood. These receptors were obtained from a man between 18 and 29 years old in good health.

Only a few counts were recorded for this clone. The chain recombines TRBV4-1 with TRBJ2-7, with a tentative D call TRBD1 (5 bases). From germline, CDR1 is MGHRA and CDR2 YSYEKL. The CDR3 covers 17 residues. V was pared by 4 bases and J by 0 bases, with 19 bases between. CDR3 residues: CASSPFFRQGSSYEQYF. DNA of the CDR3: TGCGCCAGCAGCCCTTTCTTCAGGCAGGGCAGCTCCTACGAGCAGTACTTC.

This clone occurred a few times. DNA for the CDR3: TGTGCCAGCAGCTCAGGGGGCATGGGGACCTATGGCTACACCTTC. Its translation: CASSSGGMGTYGYTF. The chain recombines TRBV5-4 with TRBJ1-2, with TRBD1 identical over 8 bases. The CDR3 length is 15 residues. CDR1 SGHNT and CDR2 YYREEE come from the germline V gene (reference sequence). V shed 3 bases and J 4 bases; nucleotides not matched to a gene: 8.

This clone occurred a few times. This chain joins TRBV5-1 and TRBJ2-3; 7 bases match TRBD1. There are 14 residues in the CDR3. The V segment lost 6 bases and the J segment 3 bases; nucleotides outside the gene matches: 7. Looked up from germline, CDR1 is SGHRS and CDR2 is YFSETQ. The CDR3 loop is CASTPVRGTDTQYF. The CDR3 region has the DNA TGCGCCAGCACCCCGGTCAGGGGGACAGATACGCAGTATTTT.

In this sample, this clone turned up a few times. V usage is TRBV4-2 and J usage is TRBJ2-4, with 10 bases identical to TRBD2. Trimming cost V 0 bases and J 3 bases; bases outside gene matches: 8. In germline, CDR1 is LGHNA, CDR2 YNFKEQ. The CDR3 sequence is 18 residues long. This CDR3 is CASSQDIGSGRVKNIQYF. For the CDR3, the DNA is TGTGCCAGCAGCCAAGATATTGGGAGCGGGAGGGTCAAAAACATTCAGTACTTC.

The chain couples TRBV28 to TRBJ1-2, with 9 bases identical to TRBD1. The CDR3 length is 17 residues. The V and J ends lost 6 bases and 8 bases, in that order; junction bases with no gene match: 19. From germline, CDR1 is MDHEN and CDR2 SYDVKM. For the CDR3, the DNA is TGTGCCAGCAGGATATCCGGGACAGGGAAAACCCTAAGGGGCTACACCTTC. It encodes CASRISGTGKTLRGYTF.

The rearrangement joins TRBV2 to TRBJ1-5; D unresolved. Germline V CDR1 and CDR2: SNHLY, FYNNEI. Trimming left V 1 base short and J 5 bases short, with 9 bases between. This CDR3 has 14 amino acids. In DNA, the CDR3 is TGTGCCAGCAGTGAAGGTCGGGATTATCAGCCCCAGCATTTT. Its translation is CASSEGRDYQPQHF.

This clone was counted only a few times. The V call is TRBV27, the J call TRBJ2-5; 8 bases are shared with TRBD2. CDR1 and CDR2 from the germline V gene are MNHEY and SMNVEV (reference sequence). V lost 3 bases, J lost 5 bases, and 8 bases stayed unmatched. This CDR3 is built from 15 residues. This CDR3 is CASSFLRTGGETQYF. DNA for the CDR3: TGTGCCAGCAGTTTTTTAAGGACGGGAGGGGAGACCCAGTACTTC.

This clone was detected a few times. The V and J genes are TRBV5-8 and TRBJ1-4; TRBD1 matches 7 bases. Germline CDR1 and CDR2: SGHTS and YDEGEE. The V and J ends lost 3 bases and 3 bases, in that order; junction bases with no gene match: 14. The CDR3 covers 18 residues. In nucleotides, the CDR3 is TGTGCCAGCAGCTCGCTACCGACAGGGTTTTTAGCTAATGAAAAACTGTTTTTT. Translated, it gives CASSSLPTGFLANEKLFF. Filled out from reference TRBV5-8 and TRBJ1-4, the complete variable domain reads EAGVTQSPTHLIKTRGQQATLRCSPISGHTSVYWYQQALGLGLQFLLWYDEGEERNRGNFPPRFSGRQFPNYSSELNVNALELEDSALYLCASSSLPTGFLANEKLFFGSGTQLSVL.

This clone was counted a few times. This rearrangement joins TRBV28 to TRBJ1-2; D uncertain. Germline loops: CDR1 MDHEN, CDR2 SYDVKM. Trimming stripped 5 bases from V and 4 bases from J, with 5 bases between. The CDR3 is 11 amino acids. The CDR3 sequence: CASSIAYGYTF. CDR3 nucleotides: TGTGCCAGCAGTATCGCCTATGGCTACACCTTC.

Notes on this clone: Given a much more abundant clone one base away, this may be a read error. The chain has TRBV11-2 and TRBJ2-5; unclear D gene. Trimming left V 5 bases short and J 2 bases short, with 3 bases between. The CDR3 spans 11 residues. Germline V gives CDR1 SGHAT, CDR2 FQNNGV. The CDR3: CASSAQETQYF. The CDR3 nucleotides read TGTGCCAGCAGCGCACAAGAGACCCAGTACTTC.

CDR3 region: CASSHRGYSEAFF. The CDR3 DNA follows: TGTGCCAGCAGCCACAGGGGATACTCTGAAGCTTTCTTT. The V gene is TRBV14, the J gene TRBJ1-1; weak D call: TRBD1 (6 bases). The CDR3 is made up of 13 amino acids. The germline gives CDR1 SGHDN, CDR2 FVKESK. V lost 3 bases and J 6 bases, leaving 11 bases between the germline ends.

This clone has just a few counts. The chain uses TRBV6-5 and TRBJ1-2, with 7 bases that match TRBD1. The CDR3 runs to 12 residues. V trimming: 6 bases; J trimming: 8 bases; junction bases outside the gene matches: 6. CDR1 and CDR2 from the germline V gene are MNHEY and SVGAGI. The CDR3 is CASRGTVLGYTF. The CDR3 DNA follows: TGTGCCAGCAGGGGGACAGTTTTAGGCTACACCTTC.

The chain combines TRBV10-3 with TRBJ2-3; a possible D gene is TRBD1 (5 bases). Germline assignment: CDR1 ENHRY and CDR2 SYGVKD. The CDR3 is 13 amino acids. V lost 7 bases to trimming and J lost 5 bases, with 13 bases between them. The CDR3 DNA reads TGTGCCATCACCACGACAGAGAAAGATACGCAGTATTTT. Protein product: CAITTTEKDTQYF.

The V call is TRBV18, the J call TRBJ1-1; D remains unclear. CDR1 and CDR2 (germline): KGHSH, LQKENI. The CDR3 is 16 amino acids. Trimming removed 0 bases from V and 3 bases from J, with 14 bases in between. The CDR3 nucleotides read TGTGCCAGCTCACCACCGGGGATAAGGAGGGACACTGAAGCTTTCTTT. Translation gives CASSPPGIRRDTEAFF.

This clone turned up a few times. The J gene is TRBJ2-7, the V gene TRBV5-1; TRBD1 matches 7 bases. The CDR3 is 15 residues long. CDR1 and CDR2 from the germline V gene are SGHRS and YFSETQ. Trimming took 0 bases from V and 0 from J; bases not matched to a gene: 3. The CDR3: CASSLEGTASYEQYF. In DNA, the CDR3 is TGCGCCAGCAGCTTGGAGGGGACAGCCTCCTACGAGCAGTACTTC.

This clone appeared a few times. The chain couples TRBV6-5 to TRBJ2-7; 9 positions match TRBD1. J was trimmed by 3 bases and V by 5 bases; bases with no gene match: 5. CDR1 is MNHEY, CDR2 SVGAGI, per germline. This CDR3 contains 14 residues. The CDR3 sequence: CASSELGQGYEQYF. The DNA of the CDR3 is TGTGCCAGCAGTGAACTGGGACAGGGCTACGAGCAGTACTTC.